The 8 T cell receptor beta chains presented below share a single source sample, sequenced in a study of CD8 T cells in Susac syndrome (dated by TCRdb to between 2018 and 2021). Library prep was done by the immunoSEQ multiplex PCR assay. RNA was extracted with the RNeasy kit and about 0.5 to 1 ug was reverse transcribed using random hexamers. TCRdb ran its own pipeline on the public reads, namely fastp trimming at Q25 and MiXCR clone calling, and kept in-frame beta chains. Identical CDR3 protein sequences are pooled into one entry, listed with their most common genes and DNA. Recorded for this sample are 150,000 to 200,000 distinct CDR3 sequences; approximately 93% of them occurred a single time. The ten biggest clones cover 0.075% to 0.095% of the sample. Input material: CD4+ T cells from PBMCs. These receptors were taken from a human donor with multiple sclerosis.

The V gene is TRBV12-3 or TRBV12-4, the J gene TRBJ2-5; 10 bases fit TRBD2. Trimming cost V 4 bases and J 2 bases; bases outside gene matches: 4. The CDR3 spans 15 residues. CDR3 DNA sequence: TGTGCCAGCAGTTCGCAGACTAGCGGGCAAGAGACCCAGTACTTC. Protein: CASSSQTSGQETQYF.

V usage is TRBV10-3 and J usage is TRBJ2-7; TRBD1 matches 7 bases. CDR3 length: 15 residues. The V gene end was trimmed by 7 bases and the J gene end by 1 base; junction bases not matched to a gene: 10. The germline V gene has CDR1 ENHRY and CDR2 SYGVKD. CDR3 residues: CAIKQNRDSSYEQYF. CDR3 bases: TGTGCCATCAAGCAAAACCGGGACAGTTCCTACGAGCAGTACTTC.

The V gene is TRBV20-1, the J gene TRBJ2-7; possibly TRBD1 or TRBD2 for D (5 bases each). Germline values: CDR1 DFQATT, CDR2 SNEGSKA (reference sequence). This CDR3 spans 12 amino acids. Between the trimmed V and J ends, which lost 1 base and 2 bases, there was a span of 6 bases. CDR3 sequence: CSARGGTYEQYF. The CDR3 DNA sequence: TGCAGTGCTAGAGGGGGGACCTACGAGCAGTACTTC.

This chain links TRBV30 with TRBJ2-7, with unresolved D. CDR3 length: 13 residues. The germline V gene has CDR1 GTSNPN and CDR2 SVGIG (reference sequence). Trimming removed 5 bases at V and 2 bases at J, with 13 bases between. The CDR3 bases are TGTGCCTGGGGGTTAGGCGGCACCTACGAGCAGTACTTC. Its translation: CAWGLGGTYEQYF. Filled out from reference TRBV30 and TRBJ2-7, the complete variable domain reads SQTIHQWPATLVQPVGSPLSLECTVEGTSNPNLYWYRQAAGRGLQLLFYSVGIGQISSEVPQNLSASRPQDRQFILSSKKLLLSDSGFYLCAWGLGGTYEQYFGPGTRLTVT.

This chain connects TRBV6-2 or TRBV6-3 to TRBJ2-1; possible D gene TRBD2, 5 bases. Germline lookup yields CDR1 MNHEY and CDR2 SVGEGT. CDR3 size: 12 residues. V was shortened by 6 bases and J by 8 bases, with 11 bases between the two germline ends. The CDR3 sequence: CASSRWGDEQFF. In DNA, the CDR3 is TGTGCCAGCAGCCGTTGGGGAGATGAGCAGTTCTTC.

The V gene is TRBV5-6, the J gene TRBJ2-3; 7 bases map to TRBD1. J lost 10 bases, V lost 4 bases, and 6 bases had no gene match. The CDR3 totals 12 residues. Germline lookup yields CDR1 SGHDT and CDR2 YYEEEE. The CDR3 nucleotides are TGTGCCAGCAGCATCCGGGACAGCTCGCAGTATTTT. Its translation is CASSIRDSSQYF.

V usage is TRBV11-2 and J usage is TRBJ2-5, with 8 nucleotides matching TRBD2. There are 16 residues in the CDR3. The trim removed 1 base at V and 2 bases at J, leaving 6 bases unmatched. CDR1 and CDR2 (germline): SGHAT, FQNNGV. CDR3 region: CASSLGGSGVQETQYF. The CDR3 DNA sequence: TGTGCCAGCAGCTTAGGGGGTAGCGGGGTACAAGAGACCCAGTACTTC.

The chain joins TRBV14 to TRBJ1-2, with D unresolved. The CDR3 loop spans 13 amino acids. V was cut by 5 bases and J by 5 bases, with 12 bases left in between. Germline V gene data show CDR1 as SGHDN and CDR2 as FVKESK. The CDR3 spells CASSDPRGYGYTF. CDR3 coding DNA: TGTGCCAGCAGCGACCCCCGAGGGTATGGCTACACCTTC.